The 21 T cell receptor beta chains presented below share a single source sample, sequenced in a study of response to subunit inactivated influenza vaccine. Via MiXCR, TCRdb re-called the RT-PCR reads, giving one row per CDR3 protein. This table has approximately 310,000 distinct CDR3 sequences, 21% appearing once. The sequences come from PBMCs from blood, collected about 20 months after vaccination. The receptors come from a man aged 50 to 75 who received an inactivated influenza vaccine.

The J gene is TRBJ2-7, the V gene TRBV7-9; D may match TRBD1 or TRBD2 (6 bases each). Trimming left V 6 bases short and J 0 bases short, with 15 bases between. The CDR3 is 15 amino acids. Per the germline V gene, CDR1 is SEHNR and CDR2 is FQNEAQ (reference sequence). In DNA form, the CDR3 reads TGTGCCAGCAGTCTAGGGGGGATTGTCTCCTACGAGCAGTACTTC. It codes for CASSLGGIVSYEQYF.

This clonotype was counted many times. The V gene is TRBV27, the J gene TRBJ2-3; D is ambiguous. The V end was cut by 3 bases, the J end by 1 base, with 5 bases between. CDR1 and CDR2 from the germline V gene are MNHEY and SMNVEV (reference sequence). The CDR3 runs 13 residues. The CDR3 loop reads CASSFGGTDTQYF. In DNA form, the CDR3 reads TGTGCCAGCAGTTTTGGGGGCACAGATACGCAGTATTTT.

This clonotype was counted between two and nine times. V and J are TRBV4-1 and TRBJ2-1, with D possibly being TRBD2 (5 bases). Trimming took 4 bases from V and 0 from J, leaving 13 bases between them. This CDR3 comprises 16 residues. Looked up from germline, CDR1 is MGHRA and CDR2 is YSYEKL. Here the CDR3 DNA reads TGCGCCAGCAGCCCGAGCAGCGGAAGCTCCTACAATGAGCAGTTCTTC. This codes for CASSPSSGSSYNEQFF.

In its sample, this clonotype was seen many times. V is TRBV19 and J is TRBJ1-1, with 7 bases lining up with TRBD1. The germline gives CDR1 LNHDA, CDR2 SQIVND (reference sequence). This CDR3 is 12 amino acids long. V was pared by 9 bases and J by 10 bases, with 11 bases of the junction left unmatched. The CDR3 spells CASLQGRERAFF. CDR3 bases: TGTGCCAGCCTACAGGGGCGAGAAAGAGCTTTCTTT.

The chain links TRBV2 to TRBJ1-2, with 8 bases lining up with TRBD1. V trimming: 3 bases; J trimming: 6 bases; junction bases outside the gene matches: 9. CDR1 is SNHLY, CDR2 FYNNEI, per germline. The length of the CDR3 is 15 residues. This chain's CDR3 is CASSDTGGTRDGYTF. The CDR3 coding sequence is TGTGCCAGCAGTGATACAGGGGGAACCCGAGATGGCTACACCTTC. Full variable domain (missing parts from reference TRBV2 and TRBJ1-2): EPEVTQTPSHQVTQMGQEVILRCVPISNHLYFYWYRQILGQKVEFLVSFYNNEISEKSEIFDDQFSVERPDGSNFTLKIRSTKLEDSAMYFCASSDTGGTRDGYTFGSGTRLTVV.

This clonotype was counted a few times. The chain employs TRBV5-1 and TRBJ2-7, with D unresolved. Germline CDR1 and CDR2: SGHRS and YFSETQ. Trimming stripped 7 bases from V and 7 bases from J, with 21 bases between. The CDR3 loop spans 14 amino acids. CDR3 amino acids: CASGSGETLGEQYF. The CDR3, as DNA: TGCGCCAGCGGGTCCGGCGAGACCCTGGGGGAGCAGTACTTC. Looking up the rest from reference TRBV5-1 and TRBJ2-7 gives the full variable domain: KAGVTQTPRYLIKTRGQQVTLSCSPISGHRSVSWYQQTPGQGLQFLFEYFSETQRNKGNFPGRFSGRQFSNSRSEMNVSTLELGDSALYLCASGSGETLGEQYFGPGTRLTVT.

This clonotype has just a few counts. This chain connects TRBV12-3 or TRBV12-4 to TRBJ1-4; D unresolved. The V gene lost 2 bases and the J gene lost 3 bases, with 10 bases spanning the gap. The CDR3 runs to 15 residues. The CDR3 DNA sequence: TGTGCCAGCAGTTTACTTTCAGAACCTAATGAAAAACTGTTTTTT. It encodes CASSLLSEPNEKLFF.

The chain uses TRBV20-1 and TRBJ1-3; unclear D gene. The CDR3 is made up of 13 amino acids. The V gene's germline CDR1 is DFQATT and CDR2 SNEGSKA (reference sequence). V was cut by 0 bases and J by 4 bases, with 7 bases left in between. In nucleotides, the CDR3 is TGCAGTGCTAGAGACCAGCCGGGAAACACCATATATTTT. Its translation: CSARDQPGNTIYF.

In its sample, this clonotype was seen a few times. This chain connects TRBV15 to TRBJ1-2; TRBD1 aligns across 7 bases. V lost 0 bases and J lost 4; bases outside the gene matches: 5. Germline CDR1 and CDR2: LNHNV and YYDKDF (reference sequence). The CDR3 has 15 amino acids. CDR3 sequence: CATSRDHGTAYGYTF. In DNA, the CDR3 is TGTGCCACCAGCAGAGATCATGGGACAGCCTATGGCTACACCTTC.

The J gene is TRBJ1-2, the V gene TRBV29-1; the D is unclear. Trimming stripped 2 bases from V and 2 bases from J, with 6 bases between. The CDR3 consists of 12 residues. Germline V gives CDR1 SQVTM, CDR2 ANQGSEA. DNA for the CDR3: TGCAGCGTTGAACCGGGGAACTATGGCTACACCTTC. Translated: CSVEPGNYGYTF.

This clonotype came up a few times. J is TRBJ2-3 and V is TRBV12-3 or TRBV12-4; D may be TRBD1 or TRBD2 (5 bases each). CDR3 size: 15 residues. Between the trimmed V and J ends, which lost 6 bases and 0 bases, there was a span of 13 bases. The CDR3 DNA follows: TGTGCCAGCAGCCGCCGGGACCGTAGCACAGATACGCAGTATTTT. This gives the protein CASSRRDRSTDTQYF.

This clonotype was seen more than once but under ten times. The chain carries TRBV5-1 and TRBJ1-4; no definite D call. V dropped 2 bases and J dropped 4 bases, with 12 bases sitting between them. Looked up from germline, CDR1 is SGHRS and CDR2 is YFSETQ. CDR3 length equals 15 residues. In DNA, the CDR3 is TGCGCCAGCAGCTTCGGCTTGAGGAGTAATGAAAAACTGTTTTTT. Its protein is CASSFGLRSNEKLFF.

V and J are TRBV15 and TRBJ2-1, with 7 bases matching TRBD2. Looked up from germline, CDR1 is LNHNV and CDR2 is YYDKDF (reference sequence). The CDR3 totals 15 residues. Trimming took 0 bases from V and 5 from J; bases not matched to a gene: 4. CDR3 protein: CATSRDLGTNNEQFF. CDR3 in DNA: TGTGCCACCAGCAGAGATCTCGGGACTAACAATGAGCAGTTCTTC.

In its sample, this clonotype was seen a few times. The J gene is TRBJ2-1, the V gene TRBV20-1; 12 bases match TRBD2. There are 15 residues in the CDR3. Germline trimming cut 6 bases from V and 15 bases from J; bases unmatched to any gene: 18. Germline V gene sequence: CDR1 DFQATT, CDR2 SNEGSKA (reference sequence). In DNA form, the CDR3 reads TGCAGTGCCTATTTCGGACTAGCGGGATCGGGTATTCCGTTCTTC. It encodes CSAYFGLAGSGIPFF.

This chain connects TRBV12-3 or TRBV12-4 to TRBJ1-5; D uncertain. The ends were cut back, 1 base at V and 6 bases at J, with 10 bases in the middle. CDR3 length equals 14 residues. The CDR3 DNA sequence: TGTGCCAGCAGTTTAGGGAGGATTGGTCAGCCCCAGCATTTT. Translating gives CASSLGRIGQPQHF.

This clonotype was counted at least ten times. The chain joins TRBV19 to TRBJ2-7; 9 bases map to TRBD2. Trimming took 0 bases from V and 6 from J; bases not matched to a gene: 6. The V gene's germline CDR1 is LNHDA and CDR2 SQIVND (reference sequence). The CDR3 is 15 residues long. The CDR3 spells CASSIEGLAGSEQYF. The CDR3 DNA sequence: TGTGCCAGTAGTATAGAGGGACTAGCTGGATCCGAGCAGTACTTC.

The chain couples TRBV11-2 to TRBJ2-7; D is ambiguous. The germline gives CDR1 SGHAT, CDR2 FQNNGV. The CDR3 contains 13 residues. V lost 5 bases and J lost 5, with 13 bases in between. The CDR3 nucleotides read TGTGCCAGCAGCCCCGGACCTAGGGACGAGCAGTACTTC. It encodes CASSPGPRDEQYF.

The gene calls are TRBV2 and TRBJ2-3; unclear D gene. CDR3 length: 13 residues. Germline V gene lookup returns CDR1 SNHLY and CDR2 FYNNEI. Trimming took off 2 bases at V and 1 base at J, with 4 bases between the two ends. CDR3 bases: TGTGCCAGCAGTGAATGGCGCACAGATACGCAGTATTTT. As protein: CASSEWRTDTQYF.

This clonotype was seen a few times. V usage is TRBV2 and J usage is TRBJ2-3; a weak D match, TRBD1 (6 bases). This CDR3 has 15 amino acids. CDR1 SNHLY and CDR2 FYNNEI come from the germline V gene. Trimming shortened V by 3 bases and J by 1 base, and 11 bases separated the two germline ends. CDR3 DNA sequence: TGTGCCAGCAGTGAGAGGGCAGGGGGCACAGATACGCAGTATTTT. Translated, it gives CASSERAGGTDTQYF.

This clonotype has just a few counts. This chain links TRBV4-1 with TRBJ1-5; 7 bases fit TRBD1. V lost 0 bases to trimming and J lost 0 bases; unmatched junction nucleotides: 8. This CDR3 comprises 18 residues. The V gene's germline CDR1 is MGHRA and CDR2 YSYEKL. Here the CDR3 DNA reads TGCGCCAGCAGCCAAGACCCCGGGACAGCCTATAGCAATCAGCCCCAGCATTTT. It specifies CASSQDPGTAYSNQPQHF.

The chain recombines TRBV12-3 or TRBV12-4 with TRBJ1-5; TRBD1 matches at 7 bases. V shed 5 bases, J shed 7 bases, and the junction held 5 bases outside the gene matches. This CDR3 is 13 amino acids long. In DNA, the CDR3 is TGTGCCAGCAGTACAGGGGCGGAACAGCCCCAGCATTTT. Translation gives CASSTGAEQPQHF.